The rows below give T cell receptor beta chains drawn from one sample of a study of T cell repertoires in ileal Crohn's disease. Profiled with immunoSEQ multiplex PCR; TCRdb holds only in-frame clones, not every one. The sample carries 15,000 to 20,000 clones, approximately 72% recorded once. Sequenced material: ileal tissue. All receptors come from an adult with Crohn's disease. Both conserved end residues are part of each CDR3. The D gene is left open where the match is weak.

>TRBJ1-1|NA|TRBV19
CASSLTGVLSEAFF
>TRBJ1-2|TRBD1|TRBV7-9
CASSPTGAYGYTF
>TRBJ2-1|TRBD2|TRBV5-1
CASSLISGSYNEQFF
>TRBJ2-3|TRBD2|TRBV6-5
CASTEVRGGVDTQYF
>TRBJ2-3|NA|TRBV7-8
CASSSSTVSTDTQYF
>TRBJ2-1|TRBD2|TRBV5-1
CASSLGLAGGNNEQFF
>TRBJ2-5|NA|TRBV11-2
CASSLGGEFGETQYF
>TRBJ2-1|TRBD2|TRBV30
CAWSVPLGGGTYNEQFF
>TRBJ2-3|TRBD1|TRBV6-1
CASSDLRGQGADTQYF
>TRBJ2-1|NA|TRBV5-1
CASSLSTNEQFF
>TRBJ1-1|TRBD1|TRBV5-1
CASSLAGTGREAFF
>TRBJ1-5|TRBD1|TRBV30
CAWSVLTGVQPQHF
>TRBJ1-3|TRBD1|TRBV7-6
CASRRDRNSGNTIYF
>TRBJ2-7|TRBD2|TRBV6-5
CASSYEASGSHEQYF
>TRBJ2-7|NA|TRBV5-1
CASGPDDRHEQYF
>TRBJ2-7|TRBD1|TRBV19
CASSATHPGQGLYEQYF
>TRBJ2-5|TRBD2|TRBV30
CAWTGSGMGETQYF
>TRBJ2-1|TRBD2|TRBV4-2
CASSQEPGLADYNEQFF
>NA|TRBD2|TRBV27
CASSARTSGTYEQYF
>TRBJ1-6|TRBD1|TRBV11-2
CASSWTGEAHSPLHF
>TRBJ2-6|TRBD1|TRBV5-1
CASSFPTRDRDSGANVLTF
>TRBJ1-6|NA|TRBV9
CASSVAVTNSPLHF
>TRBJ1-6|NA|TRBV5-1
CASSSQGYGSPLHF
>TRBJ2-3|NA|TRBV19
CASRGVAHTDTQYF
>TRBJ2-5|NA|TRBV7-9
CASSHAGTTQYF